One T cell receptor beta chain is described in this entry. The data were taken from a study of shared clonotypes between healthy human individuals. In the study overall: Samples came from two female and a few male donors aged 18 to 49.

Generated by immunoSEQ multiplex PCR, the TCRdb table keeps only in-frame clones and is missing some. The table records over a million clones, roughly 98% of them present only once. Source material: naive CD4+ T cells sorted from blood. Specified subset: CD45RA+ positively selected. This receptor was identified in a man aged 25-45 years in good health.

In nucleotides, the CDR3 is TGTGCCATCAGTGAGGGTAGGGGGGGAAGCAATCAGCCCCAGCATTTT. It encodes CAISEGRGGSNQPQHF. V gene TRBV10-3 combines with J gene TRBJ1-5; D might be TRBD1 (6 bases). The CDR3 contains 16 residues. V lost 2 bases, J lost 1 base, and 12 bases lay in between. From germline, CDR1 is ENHRY and CDR2 SYGVKD.